This entry lists 30 T cell receptor beta chains sequenced from one sample in a study of blood T cell repertoires in COVID-19. The assay was immunoSEQ multiplex PCR, and TCRdb's table has in-frame clones only and misses some. Of over 250,000 clones listed, over 65% are singletons. The specimen was peripheral blood. These receptors were obtained from a woman older than 75 with acute or convalescent COVID-19.

The gene calls are TRBV3-1 (or the pseudogene TRBV3-2) and TRBJ2-1; maybe TRBD2 (6 bases). The CDR3 has 15 amino acids. V was trimmed by 10 bases and J by 3 bases, leaving 19 bases between them. Germline V CDR1 and CDR2: LGHDT, YNNKEL (reference sequence). CDR3 loop: CATQPGGTDYNEQFF. The CDR3 DNA reads TGTGCCACCCAGCCAGGCGGGACCGACTACAATGAGCAGTTCTTC.

The V call is TRBV10-3, the J call TRBJ2-2; D is possibly TRBD2 (6 bases). V dropped 6 bases and J dropped 10 bases, with 21 bases sitting between them. Germline V lookup: CDR1 ENHRY, CDR2 SYGVKD. The CDR3 loop spans 15 amino acids. The CDR3 DNA reads TGTGCCATCAGAAGAACACTGACTAGTTCTGAGGAGCTGTTTTTT. Amino acid sequence: CAIRRTLTSSEELFF.

The sample holds a few counts of this clone. V usage is TRBV11-3 and J usage is TRBJ2-1, with 8 bases matching TRBD2. Losses at the gene ends were 5 bases for V and 1 base for J; bases not matched to a gene: 10. From germline, CDR1 is SGHNT and CDR2 YENEEA. CDR3 length: 17 residues. The CDR3 reads CASSLTHGGGSYNEQFF. Written as DNA, the CDR3 is TGTGCCAGCAGCCTAACCCATGGCGGGGGGTCCTACAATGAGCAGTTCTTC.

CDR3 in amino acids: CASRGLGNYGYTF. CDR3 bases: TGTGCCAGCAGGGGGCTTGGAAACTATGGCTACACCTTC. This chain joins TRBV6-5 and TRBJ1-2; D might be TRBD1 (5 bases). Trimming removed 6 bases from V and 2 bases from J, with 10 bases in between. Germline-derived CDR1 and CDR2 are MNHEY and SVGAGI. This CDR3 spans 13 amino acids.

There are a few counts of this clone. The V call is TRBV7-8, the J call TRBJ2-2, with TRBD2 matching over 10 bases. Germline V CDR1 and CDR2: SGHVS, FQNEAQ. The junction had 6 bases not matched to a gene; V was cut back by 5 bases and J by 6 bases. CDR3 length: 15 amino acids. The CDR3 reads CASSRSGGAAGELFF. CDR3 nucleotides: TGTGCCAGCAGCAGAAGCGGGGGGGCCGCCGGGGAGCTGTTTTTT. Complete variable domain (other parts from reference TRBV7-8 and TRBJ2-2): GAGVSQSPRYKVAKRGQDVALRCDPISGHVSLFWYQQALGQGPEFLTYFQNEAQLDKSGLPSDRFFAERPEGSVSTLKIQRTQQEDSAVYLCASSRSGGAAGELFFGEGSRLTVL.

The chain carries TRBV19 and TRBJ1-2, with 7 positions matching TRBD1. Germline trimming cut 3 bases from V and 7 bases from J; bases unmatched to any gene: 11. Germline lookup yields CDR1 LNHDA and CDR2 SQIVND (reference sequence). This CDR3 contains 15 residues. CDR3 region: CASSMSRGRGLGYTF. In nucleotides, the CDR3 is TGTGCCAGTAGTATGTCTAGGGGGCGCGGCCTTGGCTACACCTTC.

This clone was observed a handful of times. The chain links TRBV5-1 to TRBJ2-1, with TRBD1 matching 9 bases. This CDR3 is built from 15 residues. The germline V gene has CDR1 SGHRS and CDR2 YFSETQ. Trimming removed 4 bases from V and 1 base from J; junction bases left unmatched: 3. CDR3 in DNA: TGCGCCAGCAGCGTGGGACAGGGATCCTACAATGAGCAGTTCTTC. Its protein product is CASSVGQGSYNEQFF.

The rearrangement uses TRBV7-2 and TRBJ2-1, with D possibly TRBD1 on 6 matching bases. The CDR3 has 14 residues. V was shortened by 1 base and J by 10 bases, with 14 bases between the two germline ends. CDR1 is SGHTA and CDR2 is FQGNSA in the germline V gene. The CDR3 here is CASSLGGRFGEQFF. The CDR3 region has the DNA TGTGCCAGCAGCTTAGGGGGGCGCTTCGGGGAGCAGTTCTTC.

The V and J genes are TRBV5-6 and TRBJ1-2; 10 nucleotides line up with TRBD1. CDR3 size: 14 residues. V shed 3 bases and J 5 bases; nucleotides not matched to a gene: 4. Germline V gives CDR1 SGHDT, CDR2 YYEEEE. The CDR3 nucleotides are TGTGCCAGCAGCTGGGGACAGGGGTTTTATGGCTACACCTTC. This codes for CASSWGQGFYGYTF.

The chain is built from TRBV6-5 and TRBJ1-2; TRBD1 agrees at 8 bases. V dropped 5 bases and J dropped 8; count of bases not matched to a gene: 7. Germline CDR1 reads MNHEY; CDR2 reads SVGAGI. The CDR3 runs to 13 residues. The CDR3 region has the DNA TGTGCCAGCAGTCTGGACAGGGCGGACGGCTACACCTTC. This codes for CASSLDRADGYTF.

The V and J genes are TRBV28 and TRBJ1-5, with a tentative D call TRBD1 (6 bases). The CDR3 loop spans 18 amino acids. The germline V and J ends were trimmed by 5 bases and 3 bases, with 23 bases remaining between them. In germline, CDR1 is MDHEN, CDR2 SYDVKM. Written as DNA, the CDR3 is TGTGCCAGCAGTCCACTAAGGGCCACAGGGAGCCTCAATCAGCCCCAGCATTTT. Residues: CASSPLRATGSLNQPQHF.

This clone came up a few times. The chain employs TRBV19 and TRBJ1-2; 9 nucleotides match TRBD1. The length of the CDR3 is 16 residues. V was pared by 4 bases and J by 8 bases, with 14 bases of the junction left unmatched. From germline, CDR1 is LNHDA and CDR2 SQIVND (reference sequence). The CDR3 loop reads CASSTTSRDRVFGYTF. DNA for the CDR3: TGTGCCAGTAGTACCACTTCCCGGGACAGGGTTTTCGGCTACACCTTC.

This clone was observed a single time. The gene calls are TRBV30 and TRBJ1-2; D gene unclear. The length of the CDR3 is 14 residues. V lost 3 bases to trimming and J lost 4 bases, with 15 bases between them. Germline V gene lookup returns CDR1 GTSNPN and CDR2 SVGIG (reference sequence). CDR3 sequence reads: CAWRTRAVGYGYTF. In nucleotides, the CDR3 is TGTGCCTGGAGGACGCGGGCGGTCGGCTATGGCTACACCTTC.

The chain links TRBV4-1 to TRBJ2-7; 9 bases match TRBD1. After removal of 3 bases from V and 2 bases from J, the junction contained 8 bases not matched to a gene. The germline CDR1 and CDR2 sequences are MGHRA and YSYEKL. This CDR3 region has 16 residues. The CDR3 region has the DNA TGCGCCAGCAGCCAGCTGGGACAGGGAACCCCCTACGAGCAGTACTTC. Its protein is CASSQLGQGTPYEQYF.

This clone was found a few times. CDR3 amino acids: CASRRDSFNTEAFF. The CDR3 DNA reads as TGCGCCAGCCGCCGAGACAGTTTTAACACTGAAGCTTTCTTT. The rearrangement links TRBV5-1 to TRBJ1-1; D perhaps matches TRBD1 (5 bases). Trimming took off 7 bases at V and 2 bases at J, with 15 bases between the two ends. The CDR3 is 14 amino acids. Per germline, CDR1 SGHRS and CDR2 YFSETQ.

This sequence joins TRBV12-3 or TRBV12-4 and TRBJ1-1; D is uncertain. The CDR3 loop spans 13 amino acids. V was clipped by 4 bases and J by 11 bases, with 17 bases between them. CDR3 amino acids: CASSSTVTVHAFF. The CDR3 DNA reads TGTGCCAGCAGTTCTACAGTAACGGTGCATGCTTTCTTT.

The chain carries TRBV18 and TRBJ2-7, with 9 positions matching TRBD2. The CDR3 is made up of 15 amino acids. The V gene end was trimmed by 2 bases and the J gene end by 2 bases; junction bases not matched to a gene: 4. The germline V gene has CDR1 KGHSH and CDR2 LQKENI. CDR3 in DNA: TGTGCCAGCTCACCAGGTAGCGGGGGTCCCTACGAGCAGTACTTC. Amino acids: CASSPGSGGPYEQYF.

V usage is TRBV5-1 and J usage is TRBJ2-1; 9 bases agree with TRBD2. The V gene's germline CDR1 is SGHRS and CDR2 YFSETQ. The CDR3 extends over 14 amino acids. V dropped 0 bases and J dropped 6; count of bases not matched to a gene: 1. The CDR3 nucleotides read TGCGCCAGCAGCTTGGAGCGGGGGGTCAATGAGCAGTTCTTC. It is translated as CASSLERGVNEQFF. The whole variable domain, remainder taken from reference TRBV5-1 and TRBJ2-1, is KAGVTQTPRYLIKTRGQQVTLSCSPISGHRSVSWYQQTPGQGLQFLFEYFSETQRNKGNFPGRFSGRQFSNSRSEMNVSTLELGDSALYLCASSLERGVNEQFFGPGTRLTVL.

The rearrangement links TRBV24-1 to TRBJ2-3; D possibly corresponds to TRBD2 (6 bases). The CDR3 contains 15 residues. In germline, CDR1 is KGHDR, CDR2 SFDVKD. The germline V and J ends were trimmed by 2 bases and 11 bases, with 19 bases remaining between them. This chain's CDR3 is CATSDSQGPGEEQYF. The CDR3 DNA reads as TGTGCCACCAGTGATTCCCAGGGTCCGGGGGAGGAGCAGTATTTT.

In this sample, this clone turned up a few times. The sample carries other DNA sequences with the same CDR3. V and J are TRBV2 and TRBJ2-2; 7 bases agree with TRBD1. The CDR3 runs 15 residues. Germline-derived CDR1 and CDR2 are SNHLY and FYNNEI. J gave up 3 bases and V 1 base, and 2 bases lay outside the gene matches. CDR3 coding DNA: TGTGCCAGCAGTGAAGGACAGGGCGACACCGGGGAGCTGTTTTTT. Encoded protein: CASSEGQGDTGELFF.

The gene calls are TRBV19 and TRBJ1-6; 7 nucleotides align to TRBD1. The germline gives CDR1 LNHDA, CDR2 SQIVND (reference sequence). The V gene end was trimmed by 5 bases and the J gene end by 6 bases; junction bases not matched to a gene: 7. The CDR3 loop spans 15 amino acids. CDR3 DNA: TGTGCCAGTAGTCCCCAGACAGGGTTTAATTCACCCCTCCACTTT. Translated, it gives CASSPQTGFNSPLHF.

The chain carries TRBV24-1 and TRBJ2-1; 12 bases fit TRBD1. The CDR3 extends over 15 amino acids. Per the germline V gene, CDR1 is KGHDR and CDR2 is SFDVKD. Trimming cost V 6 bases and J 7 bases; bases outside gene matches: 6. DNA for the CDR3: TGTGCCACCAGTCCTCGGGGACAGGGGGCTAATGAGCAGTTCTTC. This translates into CATSPRGQGANEQFF.

This chain uses TRBV6-2 or TRBV6-3 with TRBJ2-5; weak D call: TRBD1 (6 bases). Germline CDR1 is MNHEY and CDR2 is SVGEGT. Trimming left V 2 bases short and J 7 bases short, with 17 bases between. This CDR3 contains 15 residues. As DNA, the CDR3 is TGTGCCAGCAGTTACATGGGGCAGGGGTTGACGACCCAGTACTTC. This translates into CASSYMGQGLTTQYF.

This chain connects TRBV27 to TRBJ1-2; D possibly corresponds to TRBD1 (6 bases). The germline gives CDR1 MNHEY, CDR2 SMNVEV (reference sequence). The germline V and J ends were trimmed by 2 bases and 4 bases, with 8 bases remaining between them. The CDR3 extends over 13 amino acids. DNA of the CDR3: TGTGCCAGCAGTTTAGACAGGTCCTATGGCTACACCTTC. It encodes CASSLDRSYGYTF.

A remark on this clone: This same CDR3 is encoded by further DNA sequences in the sample. The rearrangement links TRBV3-1 (or the pseudogene TRBV3-2) to TRBJ2-1, with 7 bases identical to TRBD2. Germline CDR1 is LGHDT and CDR2 is YNNKEL (reference sequence). Unmatched junction bases numbered 5, after V lost 5 bases and J lost 10 bases. This CDR3 is 12 amino acids long. This CDR3 is CASSFGGGEQFF. CDR3 bases: TGTGCCAGCAGCTTTGGGGGAGGGGAGCAGTTCTTC.

The chain links TRBV5-1 to TRBJ1-2; D remains ambiguous. CDR3 length equals 13 residues. The germline gives CDR1 SGHRS, CDR2 YFSETQ. Trimming took 0 bases from V and 3 from J, leaving 6 bases between them. Written as DNA, the CDR3 is TGCGCCAGCAGCTTGGACAACGACTATGGCTACACCTTC. It is translated as CASSLDNDYGYTF.

This clone was seen only once. The CDR3: CAISRGGADEKLFF. CDR3 coding DNA: TGTGCCATCAGCCGTGGAGGGGCGGATGAAAAACTGTTTTTT. The chain uses TRBV10-3 and TRBJ1-4; the D gene is possibly TRBD1 (5 bases). The CDR3 runs 14 residues. Germline V gene lookup returns CDR1 ENHRY and CDR2 SYGVKD. V shed 6 bases and J shed 6 bases, with 14 bases lying between them.

This clone came up a few times. This specimen includes other DNA sequences encoding the same CDR3. The DNA of the CDR3 is TGTGCCAGCAGCGTAGAGGCAGGTCGTGGCTACACCTTC. It specifies CASSVEAGRGYTF. The rearrangement links TRBV9 to TRBJ1-2; the D is unclear. CDR1 is SGDLS and CDR2 is YYNGEE in the germline V gene. The V end lost 0 bases, the J end lost 7 bases, and 10 bases lay between the germline ends. CDR3 length equals 13 residues. The variable domain in full, completed from reference TRBV9 and TRBJ1-2, reads DSGVTQTPKHLITATGQRVTLRCSPRSGDLSVYWYQQSLDQGLQFLIQYYNGEERAKGNILERFSAQQFPDLHSELNLSSLELGDSALYFCASSVEAGRGYTFGSGTRLTVV.

J is TRBJ1-5 and V is TRBV19; 8 nucleotides match TRBD1. Germline V CDR1 and CDR2: LNHDA, SQIVND (reference sequence). After removal of 3 bases from V and 0 bases from J, the junction contained 10 bases not matched to a gene. The CDR3 consists of 18 residues. DNA of the CDR3: TGTGCCAGTAGTATCGGACAGGGAGTTTCCTATAGCAATCAGCCCCAGCATTTT. Translated, it gives CASSIGQGVSYSNQPQHF.

This chain joins TRBV11-2 and TRBJ2-7, with 8 bases fitting TRBD2. The germline CDR1 and CDR2 sequences are SGHAT and FQNNGV. The CDR3 length is 14 residues. V lost 1 base and J lost 6; bases outside the gene matches: 5. This CDR3 is CASSLAGGRSEQYF. DNA of the CDR3: TGTGCCAGCAGCTTAGCGGGAGGGCGCTCCGAGCAGTACTTC.